This T cell receptor (beta chain) was retrieved from a study of T cell changes during pregnancy in multiple sclerosis. This CDR3 spans 13 amino acids. Germline V gene lookup returns CDR1 GTSNPN and CDR2 SVGIG (reference sequence). The ends lost 5 bases at V and 0 bases at J; junction bases unmatched: 0. Sequenced by immunoSEQ multiplex PCR; TCRdb stores in-frame clones only, minus some. The sample shows around 34,000 clones, roughly 90% of them seen only once. The sequencing here drew on CD8+ T cells from peripheral blood mononuclear cells, taken after pregnancy. The receptor comes from a female donor with multiple sclerosis, enrolled in a pregnancy study. The chain links TRBV30 to TRBJ1-5; 8 nucleotides line up with TRBD1. The CDR3 here is CAWGQGSNQPQHF. In DNA, the CDR3 is TGTGCCTGGGGACAGGGTAGCAATCAGCCCCAGCATTTT.